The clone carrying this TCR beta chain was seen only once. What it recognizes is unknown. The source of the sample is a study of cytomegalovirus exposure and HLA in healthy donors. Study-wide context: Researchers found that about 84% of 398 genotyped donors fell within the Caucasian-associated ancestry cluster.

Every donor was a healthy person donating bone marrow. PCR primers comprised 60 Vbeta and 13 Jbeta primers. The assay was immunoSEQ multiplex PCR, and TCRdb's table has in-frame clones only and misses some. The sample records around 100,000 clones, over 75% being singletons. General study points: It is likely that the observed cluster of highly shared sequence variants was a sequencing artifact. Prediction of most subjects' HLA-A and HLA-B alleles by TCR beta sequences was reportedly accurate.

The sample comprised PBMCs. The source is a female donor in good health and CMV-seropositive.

The CDR3 loop is CASSEALGRGSTEAFF. The CDR3 DNA sequence: TGTGCCAGCAGTGAAGCTTTAGGCAGGGGATCGACTGAAGCTTTCTTT. The chain links TRBV2 to TRBJ1-1; weak D call: TRBD1 (6 bases). Germline CDR1 reads SNHLY; CDR2 reads FYNNEI. The germline V and J ends were trimmed by 0 bases and 5 bases, with 16 bases remaining between them. The CDR3 loop spans 16 amino acids.